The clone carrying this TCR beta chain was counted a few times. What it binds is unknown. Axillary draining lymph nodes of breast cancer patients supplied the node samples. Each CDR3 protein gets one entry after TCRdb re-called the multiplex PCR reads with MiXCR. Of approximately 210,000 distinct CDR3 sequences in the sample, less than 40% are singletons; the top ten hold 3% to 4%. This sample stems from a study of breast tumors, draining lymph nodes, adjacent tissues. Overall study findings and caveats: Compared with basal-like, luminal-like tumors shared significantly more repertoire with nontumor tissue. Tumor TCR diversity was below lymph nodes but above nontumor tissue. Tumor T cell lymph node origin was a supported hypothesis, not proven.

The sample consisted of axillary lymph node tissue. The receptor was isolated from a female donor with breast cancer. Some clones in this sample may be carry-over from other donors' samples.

In DNA form, the CDR3 reads TGTGCCACTTCCACCGGGATGAGGGAATCACCCCTCCACTTT. Translating it yields CATSTGMRESPLHF. V is TRBV6-2 or TRBV6-3 and J is TRBJ1-6; D gene unclear. V lost 10 bases and J lost 10, with 20 bases in between. Germline V CDR1 and CDR2: MNHEY, SVGEGT. The CDR3 is 14 residues long.